Each of the 26 T cell receptor beta chains below was sequenced from the same sample in a study of cytomegalovirus exposure and HLA in healthy donors. The PCR was carried out with 60 Vbeta primers and 13 Jbeta primers. Method: immunoSEQ multiplex PCR; TCRdb's copy keeps in-frame clones and lacks some. The table includes more than 95,000 clones, approximately 80% detected once. The sample taken for sequencing was PBMCs. These receptors came from a woman aged 40 to 50 in good health and CMV-seronegative.

The chain is built from TRBV11-2 and TRBJ2-7; weak D call: TRBD2 (6 bases). This CDR3 is 12 amino acids long. Trimming removed 4 bases at V and 3 bases at J, with 7 bases between. Germline assignment: CDR1 SGHAT and CDR2 FQNNGV. CDR3 amino acids: CASSWGDYEQYF. Here the CDR3 DNA reads TGTGCCAGCAGCTGGGGGGACTACGAGCAGTACTTC.

This clone appeared a few times. The V and J genes are TRBV2 and TRBJ2-7; tentative D call: TRBD2 (5 bases). The CDR3 runs to 15 residues. The V and J ends lost 3 bases and 0 bases respectively, with 12 bases between them. CDR1 and CDR2 (germline): SNHLY, FYNNEI. The CDR3 coding sequence is TGTGCCAGCAGTGAGCCCCGGAGGAGCTCCTACGAGCAGTACTTC. Amino acid sequence: CASSEPRRSSYEQYF.

The gene calls are TRBV9 and TRBJ2-1; 13 positions match TRBD2. This CDR3 contains 15 residues. Per the germline V gene, CDR1 is SGDLS and CDR2 is YYNGEE. V was clipped by 4 bases and J by 9 bases; unmatched bases: 7. CDR3 DNA sequence: TGTGCCAGCAGCATTCGACTAGCGGGAGGCGGTGAGCAGTTCTTC. Protein sequence: CASSIRLAGGGEQFF.

The chain joins TRBV2 to TRBJ1-5, with D unresolved. The CDR3 is made up of 14 amino acids. The ends were cut back, 3 bases at V and 1 base at J, with 7 bases in the middle. The germline gives CDR1 SNHLY, CDR2 FYNNEI. Here the CDR3 DNA reads TGTGCCAGCAGTGAGATGGGCAGCAATCAGCCCCAGCATTTT. Translation: CASSEMGSNQPQHF.

The chain combines TRBV28 with TRBJ1-3, with D perhaps matching TRBD1 (6 bases). The germline gives CDR1 MDHEN, CDR2 SYDVKM. This CDR3 is built from 14 residues. V lost 6 bases to trimming and J lost 5 bases, with 14 bases between them. Here the CDR3 DNA reads TGTGCCAGCAGCAACGACAGGAATAGAAACACCATATATTTT. Translation: CASSNDRNRNTIYF. Drawing the rest from reference TRBV28 and TRBJ1-3, the complete variable domain is DVKVTQSSRYLVKRTGEKVFLECVQDMDHENMFWYRQDPGLGLRLIYFSYDVKMKEKGDIPEGYSVSREKKERFSLILESASTNQTSMYLCASSNDRNRNTIYFGEGSWLTVV.

The rearrangement links TRBV28 to TRBJ1-5; D is unresolved. Per the germline V gene, CDR1 is MDHEN and CDR2 is SYDVKM. Trimming took off 6 bases at V and 0 bases at J, with 12 bases between the two ends. The CDR3 sequence is 15 residues long. The CDR3 spells CASRNPTLSNQPQHF. In DNA form, the CDR3 reads TGTGCCAGCAGAAACCCGACACTTAGCAATCAGCCCCAGCATTTT.

The chain combines TRBV29-1 with TRBJ2-3; D not certain. The V end was cut by 4 bases, the J end by 0 bases, with 14 bases between. CDR1 and CDR2 from the germline V gene are SQVTM and ANQGSEA. This CDR3 is built from 15 residues. The DNA for the CDR3 is TGCAGCGTTGCCCTAACTTCTGTTAGCACAGATACGCAGTATTTT. Its translation: CSVALTSVSTDTQYF.

The CDR3 reads CASRHGTGGLNYGYTF. The CDR3 DNA reads as TGTGCCAGCAGACACGGGACAGGGGGCCTTAACTATGGCTACACCTTC. V usage is TRBV28 and J usage is TRBJ1-2, with 12 positions matching TRBD1. CDR1 and CDR2 (germline): MDHEN, SYDVKM. V dropped 6 bases and J dropped 1; count of bases not matched to a gene: 6. The CDR3 consists of 16 residues.

This clone showed up just once. Relative to the germline gene, one junction end is altered; a read error may explain this. The chain is built from TRBV7-9 and TRBJ1-3; D remains ambiguous. Germline CDR1 and CDR2: SEHNR and FQNEAQ (reference sequence). The CDR3 covers 14 residues. CDR3 loop: CSSSNTVPGNTIYF. CDR3 nucleotides: TGTTCCAGCAGCAACACAGTGCCTGGAAACACCATATATTTT.

This chain links TRBV29-1 with TRBJ2-2, with 7 nucleotides matching TRBD1. This CDR3 contains 14 residues. Germline assignment: CDR1 SQVTM and CDR2 ANQGSEA. The V gene end was trimmed by 6 bases and the J gene end by 0 bases; junction bases not matched to a gene: 4. The DNA for the CDR3 is TGCAGCGTAGGGACAGCTGCGAACACCGGGGAGCTGTTTTTT. Its translation is CSVGTAANTGELFF.

J is TRBJ2-7 and V is TRBV29-1, with a weak D call TRBD2 (5 bases). The CDR3 length is 12 residues. Germline V gene sequence: CDR1 SQVTM, CDR2 ANQGSEA. V lost 6 bases to trimming and J lost 1 base, with 10 bases between them. The CDR3 spells CSVATGSYEQYF. CDR3 nucleotide sequence: TGCAGCGTGGCCACGGGATCCTACGAGCAGTACTTC.

The rearrangement uses TRBV15 and TRBJ1-2; possibly TRBD1 for D (5 bases). The ends were cut back, 4 bases at V and 4 bases at J, with 25 bases in the middle. Germline CDR1 is LNHNV and CDR2 is YYDKDF (reference sequence). This CDR3 contains 18 residues. The CDR3 loop is CATSNGVEGIGSSYGYTF. The CDR3 DNA is TGTGCCACCAGCAATGGGGTGGAGGGGATTGGGTCTAGCTATGGCTACACCTTC.

In nucleotides, the CDR3 is TGTGCCAGCAGTTTACATGGCAGCGGCTACGAGCAGTACTTC. Translated: CASSLHGSGYEQYF. This chain links TRBV27 with TRBJ2-7, with D perhaps matching TRBD2 (5 bases). Germline lookup yields CDR1 MNHEY and CDR2 SMNVEV (reference sequence). Trimming took off 2 bases at V and 3 bases at J, with 11 bases between the two ends. This CDR3 contains 14 residues.

The chain has TRBV28 and TRBJ1-4, with TRBD1 matching over 8 bases. After removal of 8 bases from V and 10 bases from J, the junction contained 12 bases not matched to a gene. CDR1 and CDR2 from the germline V gene are MDHEN and SYDVKM. The CDR3 totals 14 residues. CDR3 sequence: CASDEDRVGGKLFF. Written as DNA, the CDR3 is TGTGCCAGCGACGAGGACAGGGTGGGGGGAAAACTGTTTTTT.

This clone was found a few times. The chain couples TRBV28 to TRBJ2-1, with 10 positions matching TRBD2. Germline assignment: CDR1 MDHEN and CDR2 SYDVKM. With V trimmed by 3 bases and J by 6 bases, 5 bases remained unmatched. CDR3 size: 15 residues. The CDR3 protein is CASSFGLAESNEQFF. The CDR3 DNA sequence: TGTGCCAGCAGTTTCGGACTAGCGGAGTCCAATGAGCAGTTCTTC.

The chain carries TRBV6-1 and TRBJ2-1; 7 nucleotides align to TRBD1. CDR3 length: 15 residues. Germline assignment: CDR1 MNHNS and CDR2 SASEGT. Trimming removed 4 bases from V and 3 bases from J; junction bases left unmatched: 6. The CDR3 reads CASSGPGTDYNEQFF. The DNA of the CDR3 is TGTGCCAGCAGTGGCCCCGGGACAGACTACAATGAGCAGTTCTTC.

The genes are TRBV27 and TRBJ1-1; a weak D match, TRBD1 (6 bases). The CDR3 is 14 residues long. V was shortened by 2 bases and J by 4 bases, with 11 bases between the two germline ends. Germline-derived CDR1 and CDR2 are MNHEY and SMNVEV (reference sequence). The CDR3 sequence: CASSLQGGITEAFF. The CDR3 coding sequence is TGTGCCAGCAGTTTACAAGGGGGAATCACTGAAGCTTTCTTT.

The J gene is TRBJ2-7, the V gene TRBV7-2, with a tentative D call TRBD2 (6 bases). The CDR3 spans 16 residues. Germline CDR1 and CDR2: SGHTA and FQGNSA. V was pared by 0 bases and J by 2 bases, with 14 bases between. As DNA, the CDR3 is TGTGCCAGCAGCTTAGCGCTCGCGGGACTCACCTACGAGCAGTACTTC. Protein: CASSLALAGLTYEQYF.

The chain has TRBV11-2 and TRBJ2-7; 7 bases are shared with TRBD1. The V segment lost 4 bases and the J segment 0 bases; nucleotides outside the gene matches: 3. The germline V gene has CDR1 SGHAT and CDR2 FQNNGV. This CDR3 has 14 residues. In DNA form, the CDR3 reads TGTGCCAGCAGCTCGGACAGGTTCTCCTACGAGCAGTACTTC. Amino acids: CASSSDRFSYEQYF.

This clone was observed a few times. CDR3 nucleotide sequence: TGCAGCGTCTCGGGACTAGCGGGAACGTACGAGCAGTACTTC. Its protein product is CSVSGLAGTYEQYF. The V and J genes are TRBV29-1 and TRBJ2-7; 13 bases are shared with TRBD2. This CDR3 has 14 amino acids. Looked up from germline, CDR1 is SQVTM and CDR2 is ANQGSEA. With 6 bases clipped from V and 4 bases from J, the junction kept 6 bases outside the gene matches.

The chain is built from TRBV7-9 and TRBJ1-1; D is ambiguous. The CDR3 is made up of 12 amino acids. CDR1 SEHNR and CDR2 FQNEAQ come from the germline V gene (reference sequence). With 7 bases removed from V and 2 bases from J, the gap between germline ends came to 8 bases. CDR3 nucleotide sequence: TGTGCCAGCACCCCCCTTAACACTGAAGCTTTCTTT. Residues: CASTPLNTEAFF.

As concerns this clone: The junction departs from germline at one end; a sequencing error may be responsible. The chain couples TRBV7-9 to TRBJ1-5; no clear D. Germline CDR1 SEHNR, CDR2 FQNEAQ (reference sequence). CDR3 size: 12 residues. The CDR3 nucleotides are TGTTCCAGCAGCCCCCTTGTTCAGCCCCAGCATTTT. Translated, it gives CSSSPLVQPQHF. Drawing the rest from reference TRBV7-9 and TRBJ1-5, the complete variable domain is DTGVSQNPRHKITKRGQNVTFRCDPISEHNRLYWYRQTLGQGPEFLTYFQNEAQLEKSRLLSDRFSAERPKGSFSTLEIQRTEQGDSAMYLCSSSPLVQPQHFGDGTRLSIL.

The chain joins TRBV7-2 to TRBJ1-2, with TRBD1 matching over 8 bases. Per the germline V gene, CDR1 is SGHTA and CDR2 is FQGNSA. V dropped 8 bases and J dropped 2; count of bases not matched to a gene: 4. The CDR3 runs 13 residues. The CDR3 protein is CASHRGMNYGYTF. The CDR3 coding sequence is TGTGCCAGCCACAGGGGGATGAACTATGGCTACACCTTC.

Concerning this clone: One junction end disagrees with the germline gene, perhaps due to a read error. The V gene is TRBV7-9, the J gene TRBJ2-7, with TRBD1 identical over 10 bases. In germline, CDR1 is SEHNR, CDR2 FQNEAQ (reference sequence). CDR3 length: 16 residues. The CDR3 region has the DNA TGTTCCAGCAGCCCCCGTATCGACAGGGGGCCCTACGAGCAGTACTTC. Translated: CSSSPRIDRGPYEQYF.

The chain uses TRBV7-2 and TRBJ1-1; maybe TRBD1 (5 bases). V gave up 2 bases and J gave up 3 bases, with 7 bases separating them. The CDR3 totals 13 residues. Germline V gene sequence: CDR1 SGHTA, CDR2 FQGNSA. The CDR3 region is CASSLLTDTEAFF. In DNA form, the CDR3 reads TGTGCCAGCAGCTTACTGACAGACACTGAAGCTTTCTTT. The variable domain in full, completed from reference TRBV7-2 and TRBJ1-1, reads GAGVSQSPSNKVTEKGKDVELRCDPISGHTALYWYRQSLGQGLEFLIYFQGNSAPDKSGLPSDRFSAERTGGSVSTLTIQRTQQEDSAVYLCASSLLTDTEAFFGQGTRLTVV.

This sequence joins TRBV7-9 and TRBJ1-2; 7 bases are shared with TRBD1. CDR1 is SEHNR and CDR2 is FQNEAQ in the germline V gene (reference sequence). After removal of 8 bases from V and 6 bases from J, the junction contained 12 bases not matched to a gene. The CDR3 has 14 residues. CDR3 DNA sequence: TGTGCCAGCGGTACCAGGGGGAGAATCGATGGCTACACCTTC. It codes for CASGTRGRIDGYTF.